This TCR beta chain came from a study of beta chain features in type 1 diabetes. V was clipped by 6 bases and J by 10 bases; unmatched bases: 14. The CDR3 consists of 15 residues. The germline V gene has CDR1 SGHVS and CDR2 FQNEAQ. Notes on this clone: Its antigen is undetermined.

Notes on the study in general: These data did not resolve whether HLA type affects TCRB rearrangement. Reduced insertions and increased deletions marked VDJ junctions in type 1 diabetes patients. TCRB CDR3s were moderately but significantly shorter in Type 1 diabetes patients in all four CD4+ subsets.

Investigators reverse transcribed all isolated RNA, so they sequenced expressed TCRB transcripts. Sequencing was performed with immunoSEQ multiplex PCR; in TCRdb, only in-frame clones are kept and a portion is missing. Among 250,000 to 350,000 clones listed, roughly an eighth were seen once. The receptor comes from a man in his thirties or forties with type 1 diabetes. The V gene is TRBV7-8, the J gene TRBJ2-5; 10 nucleotides align to TRBD1. The sequenced sample consisted of naive CD4+ T cells from blood. The CDR3 is CASSFSPGQGIGQYF. The CDR3 DNA is TGTGCCAGCAGTTTTAGCCCGGGACAGGGGATCGGCCAGTACTTC.